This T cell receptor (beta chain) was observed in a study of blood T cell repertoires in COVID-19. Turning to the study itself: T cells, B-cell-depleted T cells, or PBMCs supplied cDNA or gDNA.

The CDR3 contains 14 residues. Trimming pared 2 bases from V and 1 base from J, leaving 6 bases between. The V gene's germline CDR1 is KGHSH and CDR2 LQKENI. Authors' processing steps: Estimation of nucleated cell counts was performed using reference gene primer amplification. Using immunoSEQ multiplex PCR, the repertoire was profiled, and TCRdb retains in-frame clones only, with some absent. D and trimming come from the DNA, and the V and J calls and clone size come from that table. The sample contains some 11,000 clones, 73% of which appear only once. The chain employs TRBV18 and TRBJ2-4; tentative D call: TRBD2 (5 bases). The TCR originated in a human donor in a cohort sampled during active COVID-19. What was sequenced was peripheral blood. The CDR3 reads CASSPSGAKNIQYF. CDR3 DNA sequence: TGTGCCAGCTCACCATCGGGGGCCAAAAACATTCAGTACTTC.